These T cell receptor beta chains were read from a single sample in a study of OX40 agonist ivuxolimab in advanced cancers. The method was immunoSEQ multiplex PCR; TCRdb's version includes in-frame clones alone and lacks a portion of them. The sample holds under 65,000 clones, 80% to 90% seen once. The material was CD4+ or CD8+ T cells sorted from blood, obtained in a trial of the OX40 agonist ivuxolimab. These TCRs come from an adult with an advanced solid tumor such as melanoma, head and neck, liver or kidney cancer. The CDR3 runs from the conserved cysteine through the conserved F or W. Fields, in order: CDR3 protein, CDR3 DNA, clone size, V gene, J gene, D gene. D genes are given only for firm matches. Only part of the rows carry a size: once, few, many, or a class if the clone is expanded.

CASSMSVQPQHF	.	.	TRBV19	TRBJ1-5	.
CASSRSYNEKLFF	TGTGCCAGCTCACGGTCCTATAATGAAAAACTGTTTTTT	.	TRBV18	TRBJ1-4	.
CASSLDRARQYF	TGTGCCAGCAGCCTGGACAGGGCGAGGCAGTACTTC	.	TRBV7-8	TRBJ2-7	TRBD1
CASSDGSSYNEQFF	TGCGCCAGCAGTGACGGAAGCTCCTACAATGAGCAGTTCTTC	.	TRBV10-1	TRBJ2-1	.
CASSQDLGQNYGYTF	TGCGCCAGCAGCCAAGATCTCGGGCAGAACTATGGCTACACCTTC	.	TRBV4-1	TRBJ1-2	.
CASSPGLAAFTDTQYF	TGCGCCAGCAGCCCGGGACTAGCGGCGTTCACAGATACGCAGTATTTT	.	TRBV5-1	TRBJ2-3	TRBD2
CASSLYSGDTQYF	TGTGCCAGCAGCTTGTACAGTGGGGATACGCAGTATTTT	.	TRBV5-4	TRBJ2-3	.
CSARVPSAQFF	TGCAGTGCTAGAGTGCCTAGCGCTCAGTTCTTC	.	TRBV20-1	TRBJ2-1	.
CASSQSDGGNQPQHF	TGTGCCAGCAGCCAATCGGACGGGGGCAATCAGCCCCAGCATTTT	.	TRBV16	TRBJ1-5	.
CASSVGGYTEAFF	TGTGCCAGCAGCGTAGGGGGCTACACTGAAGCTTTCTTT	.	TRBV9	TRBJ1-1	.
CASSEIPGTDLGAFF	TGTGCCAGCAGTGAAATTCCCGGGACAGATTTAGGAGCTTTCTTT	once	TRBV6-1	TRBJ1-1	TRBD1
CASSLRTGNQETQYF	TGCGCCAGCAGCCTAAGGACAGGGAACCAAGAGACCCAGTACTTC	.	TRBV5-1	TRBJ2-5	TRBD1
CASSPLEGISYEQYF	TGTGCCAGCTCACCTCTAGAGGGGATCTCCTACGAGCAGTACTTC	.	TRBV18	TRBJ2-7	.
CASSQDLEQVFYGYTF	TGCGCCAGCAGCCAAGATCTGGAACAGGTTTTTTATGGCTACACCTTC	.	TRBV4-1	TRBJ1-2	.
CASSSGQLTEAFF	TGTGCCAGCAGTTCCGGACAATTGACTGAAGCTTTCTTT	.	TRBV6-6	TRBJ1-1	.
CAISSGGRSTGELFF	TGTGCCATCAGTTCAGGCGGGAGAAGCACCGGGGAGCTGTTTTTT	.	TRBV10-3	TRBJ2-2	TRBD2
CASSLGLAGVNEQFF	TGCGCCAGCAGCTTGGGACTAGCGGGAGTAAATGAGCAGTTCTTC	.	TRBV5-1	TRBJ2-1	TRBD2
CASSQVGDSEQYF	TGTGCCAGCAGCCAAGTTGGTGATTCCGAGCAGTACTTC	.	TRBV14	TRBJ2-7	.
CASSLSGSDTQYF	TGTGCCAGCAGTTTATCCGGTTCAGATACGCAGTATTTT	.	TRBV28	TRBJ2-3	.
CASSFSGAQETQYF	TGTGCCAGCAGTTTTAGTGGAGCTCAAGAGACCCAGTACTTC	.	TRBV28	TRBJ2-5	.
CASSGPIQGSTEAFF	TGTGCCAGTAGCGGGCCTATACAGGGGTCCACTGAAGCTTTCTTT	.	TRBV19	TRBJ1-1	TRBD1
CASNTGGANTGELFF	TGTGCCAGCAACACAGGGGGCGCGAACACCGGGGAGCTGTTTTTT	.	TRBV28	TRBJ2-2	TRBD1
CAISEKGQGFGYTF	TGTGCCATCAGTGAGAAGGGACAGGGGTTTGGCTACACCTTC	once	TRBV10-3	TRBJ1-2	TRBD1
CAISLGGEETQYF	TGTGCCATCAGTCTAGGGGGGGAAGAGACCCAGTACTTC	.	TRBV10-3	TRBJ2-5	.
CASSDPRGGGETQYF	TGTGCCAGCAGTGACCCTCGGGGAGGAGGAGAGACCCAGTACTTC	.	TRBV6-8	TRBJ2-5	.
CASSSTGFPNEQYF	TGTGCCAGTAGTTCAACGGGATTTCCTAACGAGCAGTACTTC	.	TRBV19	TRBJ2-7	.
CASSPGSGLSYNEQFF	TGTGCCAGCAGTCCCGGGTCAGGCCTTTCCTACAATGAGCAGTTCTTC	.	TRBV28	TRBJ2-1	.
CASSATSGARNEQFF	TGTGCCAGCAGCGCGACTAGCGGAGCCAGAAATGAGCAGTTCTTC	.	TRBV5-4	TRBJ2-1	TRBD2
CAWGTGYGGYTF	TGTGCCTGGGGGACAGGGTACGGTGGCTACACCTTC	.	TRBV30	TRBJ1-2	TRBD1
CASSYPTDGFQETQYF	TGTGCCAGCAGTTACCCCACGGACGGGTTCCAAGAGACCCAGTACTTC	.	TRBV6-6	TRBJ2-5	.
CASSLDWETQYF	TGTGCCAGCAGCTTAGACTGGGAGACCCAGTACTTC	.	TRBV7-2	TRBJ2-5	.
CASSLRPGTEETQYF	TGTGCCAGCAGCTTACGGCCAGGGACAGAAGAGACCCAGTACTTC	.	TRBV7-2	TRBJ2-5	TRBD1
CASSEYSPGGGEKLFF	TGTGCCAGCAGTGAATATAGCCCAGGGGGAGGCGAAAAACTGTTTTTT	.	TRBV25-1	TRBJ1-4	TRBD1
CASSGAPETQYF	TGTGCCAGCAGTGGGGCTCCAGAGACCCAGTACTTC	.	TRBV25-1	TRBJ2-5	.
CASSLSFSYEQYF	TGTGCCAGCAGCTTGAGTTTTTCCTACGAGCAGTACTTC	.	TRBV11-2	TRBJ2-7	.
CAIRDRDVTEAFF	TGTGCCATCAGAGACAGGGATGTGACTGAAGCTTTCTTT	.	TRBV10-3	TRBJ1-1	TRBD1
CASSDGDYGYTF	TGTGCCAGCTCGGACGGAGACTATGGCTACACCTTC	.	TRBV6-6	TRBJ1-2	.
CASSLGGQGQEKLFF	TGTGCCAGCAGCTTAGGGGGACAGGGCCAGGAAAAACTGTTTTTT	.	TRBV7-6	TRBJ1-4	TRBD1
CATTPSGNYGYTF	TGTGCCACCACCCCTTCAGGGAACTATGGCTACACCTTC	once	TRBV6-1	TRBJ1-2	.
CASSLRGGDTEAFF	TGTGCCAGCAGCTTAAGGGGGGGGGATACTGAAGCTTTCTTT	.	TRBV7-8	TRBJ1-1	.
CASSLGISGRTTWNEQFF	TGCGCCAGCAGCTTGGGGATTAGCGGGAGGACTACGTGGAATGAGCAGTTCTTC	.	TRBV5-1	TRBJ2-1	TRBD2
CASSLFSGTGELFF	TGTGCCAGCAGCCTATTTAGCGGGACCGGGGAGCTGTTTTTT	.	TRBV14	TRBJ2-2	TRBD2
CAISEGQSYGYTF	TGTGCCATCAGTGAAGGACAGTCCTATGGCTACACCTTC	once	TRBV10-3	TRBJ1-2	.
CASSENRYPYNEQFF	TGCGCCAGCAGTGAGAATAGATACCCCTACAATGAGCAGTTCTTC	once	TRBV10-1	TRBJ2-1	.
CASSSSGTENEKLFF	TGTGCCAGCAGTTCCTCCGGGACAGAGAATGAAAAACTGTTTTTT	.	TRBV28	TRBJ1-4	TRBD1
CASSPREAGNTIYF	TGTGCCAGCAGCCCCAGGGAGGCTGGAAACACCATATATTTT	.	TRBV11-3	TRBJ1-3	.
CASSSQGTPHEKLFF	TGTGCCAGTAGTTCGCAGGGGACTCCTCATGAAAAACTGTTTTTT	.	TRBV19	TRBJ1-4	.
CASSQDPAGNYGYTF	TGCGCCAGCAGCCAAGATCCCGCAGGGAACTATGGCTACACCTTC	.	TRBV4-3	TRBJ1-2	.
CASSEQAVTEAFF	TGCGCCAGCAGTGAGCAGGCGGTAACTGAAGCTTTCTTT	.	TRBV10-2	TRBJ1-1	.
CASRGPYILSPLHF	TGTGCCAGCAGGGGACCATATATTCTTTCACCCCTCCACTTT	once	TRBV6-6	TRBJ1-6	.
CASSAANYGYTF	TGTGCCAGCAGTGCAGCTAACTATGGCTACACCTTC	.	TRBV6-1	TRBJ1-2	.
CASSLVSAVHNEQFF	TGTGCCAGCAGCTTGGTGTCAGCTGTACACAATGAGCAGTTCTTC	.	TRBV5-6	TRBJ2-1	.
CATRFGTPTSNQPQHF	TGTGCCACTCGATTCGGGACTCCGACTAGCAATCAGCCCCAGCATTTT	once	TRBV19	TRBJ1-5	.
CASSPWTGPYEQYF	TGTGCCAGCAGTCCTTGGACAGGGCCGTACGAGCAGTACTTC	.	TRBV6-1	TRBJ2-7	TRBD1
CASSEMATQPQHF	TGTGCCAGCAGTGAAATGGCTACGCAGCCCCAGCATTTT	.	TRBV6-1	TRBJ1-5	.
CASSYVNQPQYF	TGTGCCAGCAGTTACGTGAACCAACCCCAGTATTTT	.	TRBV6-5	TRBJ2-3	.
CASSLGAGVEGYGYTF	TGTGCCAGCAGCTTGGGGGCAGGGGTGGAAGGGTATGGCTACACCTTC	.	TRBV5-6	TRBJ1-2	.
CASSVSLVEEGQPNTEAFF	TGTGCCAGCAGCGTGTCTTTGGTCGAGGAAGGCCAACCGAACACTGAAGCTTTCTTT	.	TRBV9	TRBJ1-1	.
CASSVNRQGMDYGYTF	TGTGCCAGCAGCGTCAACCGACAGGGTATGGACTATGGCTACACCTTC	.	TRBV4-2	TRBJ1-2	TRBD1
CAISESTATDTQYF	TGTGCCATCAGTGAGTCGACAGCGACAGATACGCAGTATTTT	.	TRBV10-3	TRBJ2-3	.